This entry features one T cell receptor (beta chain) sequence. The antigen this receptor binds is unknown. The sample holds no much larger clone one base away, and base qualities are not on file. This sample was taken from a study of CD8+CD57+ T cells in acquired aplastic anemia (dated 2018 in TCRdb). Turning to the overall study: On average, sorted CD4+ and CD8+ cells yielded approximately 3 ug of extracted DNA, with a range of about 0.17 to 27.4 ug. Mean read counts for healthy donor samples were around 10 million for CD4+ cells and 11.0 million for CD8+ cells. The full study reports these points: Around 30 CD8+ CDR3 sequences were shared between patients and controls but appeared highly expressed in patients and within their immunodominant clones. No significant difference in CD8+ Simpson's diversity was found between patients and healthy controls (P=0.060).

TCR repertoires of sorted CD4+ and CD8+ blood T cells from severe aplastic anemia patients and healthy subjects were deep-sequenced in the study. Ficoll-Paque density gradient centrifugation was used to isolate peripheral blood mononuclear cells. Before DNA was extracted, CD4+ and CD8+ T cells were sorted using either FACS or magnetic beads. TCR beta VDJ combination and CDR3 sequence profiling used genomic DNA as the template. An Illumina HiSeq 2000 was used for TCR repertoire sequencing. In the authors' own workflow: TRBV/TRBJ rearrangement plots, CDR3 size and DJ length profiles, and Simpson's diversity index were used to assess repertoires. The most abundant DNA sequence in the deep sequencing data was defined as the immunodominant clone. CDR3 amino acid sequences were screened for sharing across subjects and were compared with published repertoires and the VDJdb database. The public reads were reprocessed in TCRdb via fastp at Q25 and MiXCR, keeping in-frame beta chains. Each CDR3 protein appears once, grouped with its most common genes and DNA. Clone size and V and J calls follow TCRdb, not the original study. Here the sample has 400,000 to 500,000 distinct CDR3 sequences; 65% to 75% occur a single time. Together, the top ten hold 3.5% to 4.5% of the sample.

V drops 4 bases and J drops 7 bases, leaving 20 bases in between. Counted from cysteine to phenylalanine, this CDR3 has 16 amino acids. CDR3 DNA only is kept here, 48 bases in frame from base 1. The germline V gene yields SGHTS for CDR1 and YDEGEE for CDR2. The sequence links TRBV5-8 to TRBJ1-4; the D gene assignment is ambiguous. Specimen: sorted CD4+, CD8+, or CD8+CD57+ T cells (not recorded which) from PBMCs. This sequence originates from a human donor in good health, serving as a control. Here the CDR3 is given as CASSQHSAGWGEKLFF. The DNA reads TGTGCCAGCAGCCAACATTCAGCAGGTTGGGGTGAAAAACTGTTTTTT.